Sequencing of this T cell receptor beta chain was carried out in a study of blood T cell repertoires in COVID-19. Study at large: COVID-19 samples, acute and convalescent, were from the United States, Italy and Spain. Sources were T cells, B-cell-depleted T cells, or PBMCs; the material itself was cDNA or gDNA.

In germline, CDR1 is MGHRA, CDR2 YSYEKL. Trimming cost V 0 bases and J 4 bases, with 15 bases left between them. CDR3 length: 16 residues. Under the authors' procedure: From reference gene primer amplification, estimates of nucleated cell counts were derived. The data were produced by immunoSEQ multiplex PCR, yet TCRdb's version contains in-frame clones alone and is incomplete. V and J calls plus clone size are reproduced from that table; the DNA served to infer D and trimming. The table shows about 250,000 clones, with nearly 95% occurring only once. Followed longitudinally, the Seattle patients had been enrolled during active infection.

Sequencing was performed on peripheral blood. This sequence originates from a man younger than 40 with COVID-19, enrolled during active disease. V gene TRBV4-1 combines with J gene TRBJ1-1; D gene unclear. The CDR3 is CASSQDRTPGGTEAFF. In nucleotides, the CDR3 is TGCGCCAGCAGCCAAGATCGGACTCCCGGCGGCACTGAAGCTTTCTTT.